This T cell receptor beta chain came from a study of T cells expressing NK-cell markers (dated by TCRdb to 2018 to 2021). Background on the whole study: In sorted CD3+CD56+NKG2C+, CD3+CD56+NKG2C- and CD3+CD56-NKG2C+ T-cell subsets from about eight donors, TCR beta-chain repertoires were profiled. Among the eight sequenced donors, only one was HCMV-seronegative, while the other seven were HCMV-seropositive. The eight sequenced donors were randomly selected healthy volunteers, three men and five women. Libraries were sequenced as 2 x 150 bp reads on Illumina HiSeq 2000/2500, MiSeq or NextSeq.

The CDR3 runs 16 amino acids, cysteine and phenylalanine included. The DNA sequence is not available. From the germline V gene, CDR1 is SGHRS and CDR2 is YFSETQ. To determine HCMV serostatus, a commercial ELISA kit was used to detect HCMV-specific IgG in serum. Ficoll density gradient centrifugation was used to isolate peripheral blood mononuclear cells from blood. Findings and caveats that apply to the study as a whole: For 5 or 6 donors, the dominant CD3+CD56+NKG2C+ clonotypes were among the top 10 CD8+ clonotypes and accounted for about 1.0-7.5% of CD8+ T cells. Those dominant clonotypes were again the most abundant among CD3+CD56-NKG2C+ cells in several donors, at roughly 25-65%. Whether the expanded NKG2C-expressing T cell clones were specific for HCMV antigens was left unclear.

In the case of this clonotype: Its antigen is not yet known.

The sample was run on an Illumina HiSeq 2000. TCR beta cDNA libraries were prepared using 5'RACE template switching, which introduced a universal primer site and unique molecular identifiers. cDNA synthesis was primed from the TCR beta constant segment, followed by two successive PCR amplification steps. Under the source paper's analysis protocol: MIGEC was used to demultiplex reads and group reads by UMI, and MiTCR was used to assemble and quantify clonotypes. To exclude erroneous sequences, only TCR cDNA sequences supported by at least two reads were retained. Downstream repertoire analysis used the tcR package, and clonotypes were matched across fractions by CDR3 nucleotide sequence plus V segment. Antigen specificity was annotated against VDJdb with VDJmatch, allowing one amino acid substitution in CDR3. Following reprocessing of the reads by TCRdb, the data hold one row per CDR3 protein sequence and no DNA is available. For this entry, the V and J calls and clone size follow TCRdb and not the study's own pipeline. The sample's table covers tens of thousands of distinct CDR3 sequences. 60% of the sample goes to the ten largest clones.

This receptor chain uses TRBV5-1 and TRBJ2-7; absent DNA, TCRdb's TRBD1 call cannot be checked. Sample: blood T cells: a sorted CD56 or NKG2C T cell subset, CD4+ or CD8+ T cells, or bulk PBMC T cells (not recorded which). The TCR comes from a woman between 18 and 70 years old in good health. CDR3 protein: CASSWGGVQGAYEQYF. Beyond the CDR3, the reference TRBV5-1 and TRBJ2-7 genes provide the residues; the full variable domain reads: KAGVTQTPRYLIKTRGQQVTLSCSPISGHRSVSWYQQTPGQGLQFLFEYFSETQRNKGNFPGRFSGRQFSNSRSEMNVSTLELGDSALYLCASSWGGVQGAYEQYFGPGTRLTVT.